Following are 10 T cell receptor beta chains from one sample sequenced in a study of blood T cells in healthy people across ages. It was with a sample-barcoded 5' primer and a J-beta primer mix that a second PCR of roughly 7 to 12 cycles was run. TCRdb independently ran MiXCR on the 5' RACE reads; one entry per CDR3 protein. The repertoire consists of nearly 800,000 distinct CDR3 sequences, with 25% occurring once and the leading ten covering more than 3%. The sample also formed part of further work on T cells of mothers and their children.

Sequencing was carried out using blood. All receptors derive from a boy aged 5-17 years in good health.

This clonotype occurred a few times. A clone one base away is much larger, so this may be a read error. The chain recombines TRBV5-1 with TRBJ2-5, with 9 bases lining up with TRBD2. The CDR3 contains 16 residues. Germline-derived CDR1 and CDR2 are SGHRS and YFSETQ. DNA of the CDR3: TGCGCCAGCAGAGGAGGGCTAGCGGGGACCCAAGGGACCCAGTACTTC. It encodes CASRGGLAGTQGTQYF. Full variable domain (remainder filled in from reference TRBV5-1 and TRBJ2-5): KAGVTQTPRYLIKTRGQQVTLSCSPISGHRSVSWYQQTPGQGLQFLFEYFSETQRNKGNFPGRFSGRQFSNSRSEMNVSTLELGDSALYLCASRGGLAGTQGTQYFGPGTRLLVL.

About this clonotype itself: Its ends do not fully match the called genes, so a read error is possible. The V call is TRBV10-3, the J call TRBJ2-3, with 7 bases that match TRBD1. This CDR3 region has 15 residues. Looked up from germline, CDR1 is ENHRY and CDR2 is SYGVKD. The CDR3 DNA reads TGTGCCATCAGTGAGCCAGGACAGGCCACAGGTACGCAGTATTTT. It codes for CAISEPGQATGTQYF.

The chain combines TRBV18 with TRBJ2-1; 11 bases line up with TRBD2. The J call may be mistaken, given a closer DNA end match to TRBJ2-7. Germline CDR1 reads KGHSH; CDR2 reads LQKENI. This CDR3 has 20 residues. The DNA for the CDR3 is TGTGCCAGCTCACCAAGGGCCCTACTAGCGGGAGTTTCTGAGTTCGGCGAGCAGTACTTC. Its translation is CASSPRALLAGVSEFGEQYF.

This clonotype was picked up many times. This chain uses TRBV20-1 with TRBJ2-7; 7 nucleotides align to TRBD1. V gave up 6 bases and J gave up 6 bases; unmatched junction bases: 14. CDR3 size: 14 residues. The germline V gene has CDR1 DFQATT and CDR2 SNEGSKA (reference sequence). The DNA of the CDR3 is TGCAGTGCCCCAAAACGACAGGGTTGGGGCGAGCAGTACTTC. It is translated as CSAPKRQGWGEQYF.

V and J are TRBV29-1 and TRBJ2-3; 9 nucleotides match TRBD2. Losses at the gene ends were 6 bases for V and 3 bases for J; bases not matched to a gene: 7. This CDR3 spans 14 amino acids. CDR1 SQVTM and CDR2 ANQGSEA come from the germline V gene. CDR3 residues: CSVTLAGMTDTQYF. The CDR3 DNA is TGCAGCGTAACCCTAGCGGGAATGACAGATACGCAGTATTTT.

The J gene is TRBJ2-5, the V gene TRBV6-6; D possibly uses TRBD1 or TRBD2 (5 bases each). The CDR3 runs to 15 residues. V lost 8 bases, J lost 5 bases, and 21 bases lay in between. Germline loops: CDR1 MNHNY, CDR2 SVGAGI (reference sequence). The CDR3 DNA reads as TGTGCCAGCGGCGACACCGGGACGGGGATGGAGACCCAGTACTTC. It codes for CASGDTGTGMETQYF.

V gene TRBV29-1 combines with J gene TRBJ1-4, with no clear D. CDR3 length: 13 residues. Between the trimmed V and J ends, which lost 5 bases and 5 bases, there was a span of 12 bases. Per the germline V gene, CDR1 is SQVTM and CDR2 is ANQGSEA. CDR3: CSVRGRLNEKLFF. CDR3 coding DNA: TGCAGCGTTCGAGGCCGGCTGAATGAAAAACTGTTTTTT.

This clonotype showed up just once. The chain has TRBV12-3 or TRBV12-4 and TRBJ1-2, with D hard to call. Deletions cut 4 bases from V and 6 bases from J, with 21 bases between. CDR3 length: 16 amino acids. CDR3 nucleotides: TGTGCCAGCAGTTCGAATATGGACCGCTTTCTCAATGGCTACACCTTC. The encoded protein is CASSSNMDRFLNGYTF.

There are a few counts of this clonotype. The rearrangement links TRBV28 to TRBJ2-1; 7 bases map to TRBD2. CDR3 length equals 17 residues. Germline values: CDR1 MDHEN, CDR2 SYDVKM. Unmatched junction bases numbered 11, after V lost 2 bases and J lost 4 bases. DNA for the CDR3: TGTGCCAGCAGTTTAATCCGCGCTAGCGGAATATACAATGAGCAGTTCTTC. This sequence encodes CASSLIRASGIYNEQFF. The variable domain in full, completed from reference TRBV28 and TRBJ2-1, reads DVKVTQSSRYLVKRTGEKVFLECVQDMDHENMFWYRQDPGLGLRLIYFSYDVKMKEKGDIPEGYSVSREKKERFSLILESASTNQTSMYLCASSLIRASGIYNEQFFGPGTRLTVL.

This chain links TRBV29-1 with TRBJ1-1; the match to TRBD1 covers 7 bases. The CDR3 has 13 amino acids. Germline V gives CDR1 SQVTM, CDR2 ANQGSEA. Germline trimming cut 6 bases from V and 8 bases from J; bases unmatched to any gene: 12. CDR3 residues: CSVAPRGRGEAFF. The DNA of the CDR3 is TGCAGCGTCGCCCCCAGGGGCAGGGGGGAAGCTTTCTTT.